The entry below gives a single T cell receptor beta chain sequence along with its context. What it binds is unknown. Assay: immunoSEQ multiplex PCR; the TCRdb copy retains only in-frame clones and omits some. The sample lists around 99,000 clones; roughly 92% were seen once. Germline-derived CDR1 and CDR2 are MNHEY and SMNVEV (reference sequence). This CDR3 has 9 amino acids. V lost 8 bases and J lost 5, with 3 bases in between. This specimen comes from a study of T cell responses to AZD1222 COVID-19 vaccine. Study-level results: Among vaccine-associated CD4 TCRs, coverage spanned spike, with dominance at 160-218 and 743-854. Repertoires were obtained solely post-peak T cell response. Possibly, clonal diversity was underestimated; donors were largely white British and included more females.

Pooled in the analysis were second doses at about 4 or about 12 weeks. The chain is built from TRBV27 and TRBJ2-5; no definite D call. This sample comprised peripheral blood, obtained 28 days after the second AZD1222 dose. The TCR comes from an adult who received the AZD1222 COVID-19 vaccine. The CDR3 DNA reads as TGTGCCAGCGGGGAGACCCAGTACTTC. It encodes CASGETQYF.